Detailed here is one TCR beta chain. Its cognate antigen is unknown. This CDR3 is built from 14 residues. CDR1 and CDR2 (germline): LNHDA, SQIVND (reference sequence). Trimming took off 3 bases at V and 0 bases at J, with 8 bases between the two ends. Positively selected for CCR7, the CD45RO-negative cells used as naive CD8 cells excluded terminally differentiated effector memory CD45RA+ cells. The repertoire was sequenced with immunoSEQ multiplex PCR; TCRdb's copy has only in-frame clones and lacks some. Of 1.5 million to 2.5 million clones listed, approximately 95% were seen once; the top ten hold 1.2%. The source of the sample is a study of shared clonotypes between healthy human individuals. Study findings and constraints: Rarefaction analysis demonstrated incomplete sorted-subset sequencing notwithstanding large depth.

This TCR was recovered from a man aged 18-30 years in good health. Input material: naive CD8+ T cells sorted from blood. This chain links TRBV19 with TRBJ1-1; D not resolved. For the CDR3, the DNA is TGTGCCAGTAGTATTTTCAGCATGAACACTGAAGCTTTCTTT. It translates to CASSIFSMNTEAFF.